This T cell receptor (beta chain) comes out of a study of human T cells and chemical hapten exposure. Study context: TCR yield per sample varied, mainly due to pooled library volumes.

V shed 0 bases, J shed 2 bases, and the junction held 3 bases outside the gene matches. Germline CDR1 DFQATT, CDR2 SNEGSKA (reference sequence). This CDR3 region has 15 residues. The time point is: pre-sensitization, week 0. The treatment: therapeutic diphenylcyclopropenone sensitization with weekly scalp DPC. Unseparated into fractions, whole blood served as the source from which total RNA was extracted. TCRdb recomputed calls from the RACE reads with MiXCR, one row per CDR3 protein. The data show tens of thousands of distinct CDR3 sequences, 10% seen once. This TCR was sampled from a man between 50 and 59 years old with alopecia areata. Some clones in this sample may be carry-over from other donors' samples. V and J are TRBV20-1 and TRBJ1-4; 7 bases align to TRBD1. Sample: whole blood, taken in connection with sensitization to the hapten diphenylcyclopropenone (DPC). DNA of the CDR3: TGCAGTGCTAGAGACAACAGGGGTACTAATGAAAAACTGTTTTTT. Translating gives CSARDNRGTNEKLFF.